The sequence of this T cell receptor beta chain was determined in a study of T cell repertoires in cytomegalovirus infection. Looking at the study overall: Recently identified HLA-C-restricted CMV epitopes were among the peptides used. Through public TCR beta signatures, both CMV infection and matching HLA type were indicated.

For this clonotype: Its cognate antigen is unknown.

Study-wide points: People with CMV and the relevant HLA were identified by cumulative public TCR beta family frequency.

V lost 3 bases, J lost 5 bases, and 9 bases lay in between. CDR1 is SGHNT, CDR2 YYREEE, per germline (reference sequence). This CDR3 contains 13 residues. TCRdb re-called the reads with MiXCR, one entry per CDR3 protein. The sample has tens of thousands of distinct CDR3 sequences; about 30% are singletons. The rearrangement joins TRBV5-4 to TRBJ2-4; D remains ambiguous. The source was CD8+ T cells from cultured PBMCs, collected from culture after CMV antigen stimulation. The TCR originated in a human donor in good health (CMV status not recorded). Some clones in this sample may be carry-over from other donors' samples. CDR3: CASSSTAQNIQYF. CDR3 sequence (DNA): TGTGCCAGCAGCTCAACTGCGCAAAACATTCAGTACTTC.